Reported below is one T cell receptor (beta chain). These data originate in a study of T cell changes during pregnancy in multiple sclerosis. The CDR3 has 14 residues. Germline V gives CDR1 MNHNS, CDR2 SASEGT. Losses at the gene ends were 5 bases for V and 4 bases for J; bases not matched to a gene: 7. TCRdb's table, derived via immunoSEQ multiplex PCR, lists solely in-frame clones and lacks some. The sample carries tens of thousands of clones, approximately 90% recorded once. The input for sequencing was CD4+ T cells from peripheral blood mononuclear cells, taken in the third trimester of pregnancy. This TCR was recovered from a female donor with multiple sclerosis, enrolled in a pregnancy study. This chain links TRBV6-1 with TRBJ1-1, with TRBD1 matching 7 bases. The CDR3 DNA sequence: TGTGCCAGCAGTACAGGGGTGAGAGTCACTGAAGCTTTCTTT. This translates into CASSTGVRVTEAFF.